This T cell receptor beta chain was sequenced in a study of OX40 agonist ivuxolimab in advanced cancers. Generated by immunoSEQ multiplex PCR, the TCRdb table keeps only in-frame clones and is missing some. The repertoire holds roughly 76,000 clones, with around nine tenths as singletons. This receptor was taken from an adult with an advanced solid tumor such as melanoma, head and neck, liver or kidney cancer. The material was CD4+ or CD8+ T cells sorted from blood, obtained in a trial of the OX40 agonist ivuxolimab.

The DNA for the CDR3 is TGTGCCAGCAGCTTAGGCGGAACAGGGGATGAAGCTTTCTTT. Translation gives CASSLGGTGDEAFF. The chain combines TRBV13 with TRBJ1-1, with 7 positions matching TRBD1. The CDR3 spans 14 residues. V lost 0 bases, J lost 7 bases, and 5 bases stayed unmatched. Germline CDR1 and CDR2: PRHDT and FYEKMQ (reference sequence).